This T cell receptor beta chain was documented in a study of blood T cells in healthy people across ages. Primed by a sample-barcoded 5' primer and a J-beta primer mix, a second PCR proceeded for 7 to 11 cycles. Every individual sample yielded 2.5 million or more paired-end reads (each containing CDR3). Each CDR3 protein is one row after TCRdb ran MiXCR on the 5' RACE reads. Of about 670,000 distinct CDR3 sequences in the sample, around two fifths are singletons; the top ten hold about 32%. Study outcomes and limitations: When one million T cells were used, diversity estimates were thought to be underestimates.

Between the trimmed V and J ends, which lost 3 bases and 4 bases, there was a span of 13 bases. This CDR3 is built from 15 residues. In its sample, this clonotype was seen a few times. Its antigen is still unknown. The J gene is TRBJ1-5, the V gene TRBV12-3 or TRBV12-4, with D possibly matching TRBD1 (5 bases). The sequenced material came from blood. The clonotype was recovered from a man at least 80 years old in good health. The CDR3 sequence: CASSFGGLSNQPQHF. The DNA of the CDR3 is TGTGCCAGCAGTTTTGGGGGGTTATCAAATCAGCCCCAGCATTTT.